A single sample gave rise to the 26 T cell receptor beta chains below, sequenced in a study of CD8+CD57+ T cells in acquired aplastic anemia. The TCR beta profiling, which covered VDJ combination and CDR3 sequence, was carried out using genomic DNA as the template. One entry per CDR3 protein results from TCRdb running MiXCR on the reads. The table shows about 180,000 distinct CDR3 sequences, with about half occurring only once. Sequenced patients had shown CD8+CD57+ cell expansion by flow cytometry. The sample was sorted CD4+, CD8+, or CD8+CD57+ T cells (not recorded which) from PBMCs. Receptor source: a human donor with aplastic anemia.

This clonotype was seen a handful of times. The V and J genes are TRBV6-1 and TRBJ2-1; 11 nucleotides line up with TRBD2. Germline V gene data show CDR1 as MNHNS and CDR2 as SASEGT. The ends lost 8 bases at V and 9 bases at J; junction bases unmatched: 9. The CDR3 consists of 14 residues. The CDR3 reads CASRISGGVGEQFF. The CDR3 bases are TGTGCCAGCCGGATTAGCGGGGGGGTCGGTGAGCAGTTCTTC.

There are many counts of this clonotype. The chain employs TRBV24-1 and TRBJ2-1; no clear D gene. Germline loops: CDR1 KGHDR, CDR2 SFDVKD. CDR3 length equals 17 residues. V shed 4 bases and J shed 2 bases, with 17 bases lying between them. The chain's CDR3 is CATSDSAPLPPYNEQFF. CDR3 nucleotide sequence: TGTGCCACCAGTGACTCGGCCCCTCTGCCTCCCTACAATGAGCAGTTCTTC.

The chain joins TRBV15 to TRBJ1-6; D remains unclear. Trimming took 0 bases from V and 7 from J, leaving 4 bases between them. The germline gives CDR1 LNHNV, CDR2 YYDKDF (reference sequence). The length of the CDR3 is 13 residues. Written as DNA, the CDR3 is TGTGCCACCAGCAGAGATTTCAATTCACCCCTCCACTTT. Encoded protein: CATSRDFNSPLHF.

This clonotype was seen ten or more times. The CDR3, as DNA: TGCGCCAGCAGCCAAGAATTGGAGGGTAGCGAGCAGTACTTC. Translated: CASSQELEGSEQYF. V gene TRBV4-3 combines with J gene TRBJ2-7; D is perhaps TRBD2 (6 bases). Trimming left V 0 bases short and J 6 bases short, with 12 bases between. CDR1 and CDR2 (germline): LGHNA, YSLEER. This CDR3 spans 14 amino acids.

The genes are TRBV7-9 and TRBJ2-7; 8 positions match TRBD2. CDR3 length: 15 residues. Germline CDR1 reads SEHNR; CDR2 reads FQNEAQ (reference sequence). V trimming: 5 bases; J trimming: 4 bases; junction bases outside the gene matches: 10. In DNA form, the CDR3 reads TGTGCCAGCAGCCATTCAGAAGCGGGAGTATACGAGCAGTACTTC. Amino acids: CASSHSEAGVYEQYF.

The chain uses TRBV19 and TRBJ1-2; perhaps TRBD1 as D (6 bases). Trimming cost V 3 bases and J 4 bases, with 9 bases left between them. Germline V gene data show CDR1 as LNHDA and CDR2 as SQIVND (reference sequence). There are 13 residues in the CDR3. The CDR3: CASSIGQSYGYTF. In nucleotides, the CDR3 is TGTGCCAGTAGTATCGGACAGAGCTATGGCTACACCTTC.

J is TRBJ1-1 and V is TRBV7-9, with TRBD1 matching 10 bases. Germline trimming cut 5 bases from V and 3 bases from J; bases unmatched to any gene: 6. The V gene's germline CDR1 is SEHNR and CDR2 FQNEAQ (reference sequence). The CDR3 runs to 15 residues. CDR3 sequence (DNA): TGTGCCAGCAGCCCATCGACAGGGGGCTACACTGAAGCTTTCTTT. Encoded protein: CASSPSTGGYTEAFF.

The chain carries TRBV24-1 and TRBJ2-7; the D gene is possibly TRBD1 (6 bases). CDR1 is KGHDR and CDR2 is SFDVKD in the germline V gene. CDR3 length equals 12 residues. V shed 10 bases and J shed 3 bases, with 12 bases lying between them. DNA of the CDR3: TGTGCCACAGGGGACACGGACTACGAGCAGTACTTC. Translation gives CATGDTDYEQYF.

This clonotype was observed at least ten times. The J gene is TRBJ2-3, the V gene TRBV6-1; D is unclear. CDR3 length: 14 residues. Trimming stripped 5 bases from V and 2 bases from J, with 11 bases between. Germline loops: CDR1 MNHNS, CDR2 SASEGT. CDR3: CASSIERVTDTQYF. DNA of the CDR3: TGTGCCAGCAGTATAGAAAGAGTCACAGATACGCAGTATTTT.

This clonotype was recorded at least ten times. In DNA form, the CDR3 reads TGTGCCAGTGTAGATCCAGGGGAAAGTGGCTACACCTTC. Protein product: CASVDPGESGYTF. The chain links TRBV6-2 or TRBV6-3 to TRBJ1-2; a possible D gene is TRBD1 (6 bases). The CDR3 is made up of 13 amino acids. Germline loops: CDR1 MNHEY, CDR2 SVGEGT. V lost 9 bases and J 7 bases, leaving 18 bases between the germline ends.

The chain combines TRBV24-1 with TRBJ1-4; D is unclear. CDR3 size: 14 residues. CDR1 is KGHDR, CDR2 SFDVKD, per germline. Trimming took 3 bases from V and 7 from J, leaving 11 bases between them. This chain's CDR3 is CATSDPMTVEKLFF. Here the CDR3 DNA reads TGTGCCACCAGTGATCCTATGACCGTTGAAAAACTGTTTTTT.

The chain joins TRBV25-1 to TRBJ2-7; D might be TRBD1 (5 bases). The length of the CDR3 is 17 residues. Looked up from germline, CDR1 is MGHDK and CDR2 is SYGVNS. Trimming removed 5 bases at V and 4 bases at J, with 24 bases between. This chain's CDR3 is CASSNPRVHPPIYEQYF. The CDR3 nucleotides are TGTGCCAGCAGTAATCCCAGGGTACACCCGCCGATATACGAGCAGTACTTC.

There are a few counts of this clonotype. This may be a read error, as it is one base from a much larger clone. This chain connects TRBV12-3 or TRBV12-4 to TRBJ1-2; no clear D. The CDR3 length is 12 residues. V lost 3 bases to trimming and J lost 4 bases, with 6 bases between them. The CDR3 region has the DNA TGTGCCAGCAGTTTCAGTGGCTATGGCTACACCTTC. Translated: CASSFSGYGYTF.

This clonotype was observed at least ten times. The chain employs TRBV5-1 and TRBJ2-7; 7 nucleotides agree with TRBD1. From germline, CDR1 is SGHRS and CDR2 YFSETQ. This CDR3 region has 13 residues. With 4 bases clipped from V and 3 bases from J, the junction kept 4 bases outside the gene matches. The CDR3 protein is CASSIRQGYEQYF. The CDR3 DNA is TGCGCCAGCAGCATACGACAGGGCTACGAGCAGTACTTC.

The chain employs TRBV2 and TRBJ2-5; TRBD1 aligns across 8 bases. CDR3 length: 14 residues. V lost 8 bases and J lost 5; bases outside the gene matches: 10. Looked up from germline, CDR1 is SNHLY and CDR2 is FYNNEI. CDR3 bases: TGTGCCAGCGGACAGGGAAGACACTCGGAGACCCAGTACTTC. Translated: CASGQGRHSETQYF. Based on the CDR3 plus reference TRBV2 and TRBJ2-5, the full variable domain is EPEVTQTPSHQVTQMGQEVILRCVPISNHLYFYWYRQILGQKVEFLVSFYNNEISEKSEIFDDQFSVERPDGSNFTLKIRSTKLEDSAMYFCASGQGRHSETQYFGPGTRLLVL.

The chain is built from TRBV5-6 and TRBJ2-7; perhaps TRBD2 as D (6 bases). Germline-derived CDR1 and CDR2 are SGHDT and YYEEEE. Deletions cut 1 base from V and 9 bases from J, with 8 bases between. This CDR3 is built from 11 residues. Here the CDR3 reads CASSLPGVQYF. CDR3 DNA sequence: TGTGCCAGCAGCTTGCCGGGGGTGCAGTACTTC.

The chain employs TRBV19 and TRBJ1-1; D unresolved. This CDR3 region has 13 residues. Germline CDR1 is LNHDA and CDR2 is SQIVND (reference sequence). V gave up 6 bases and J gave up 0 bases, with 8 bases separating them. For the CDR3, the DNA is TGTGCCAGTAGCGTACACCTGAACACTGAAGCTTTCTTT. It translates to CASSVHLNTEAFF.

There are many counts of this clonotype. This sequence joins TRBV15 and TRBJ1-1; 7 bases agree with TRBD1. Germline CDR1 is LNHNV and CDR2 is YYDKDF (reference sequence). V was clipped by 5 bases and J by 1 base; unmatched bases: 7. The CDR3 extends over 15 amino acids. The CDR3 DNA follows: TGTGCCACCAGCCTCAAACAGGGGACGAACACTGAAGCTTTCTTT. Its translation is CATSLKQGTNTEAFF.

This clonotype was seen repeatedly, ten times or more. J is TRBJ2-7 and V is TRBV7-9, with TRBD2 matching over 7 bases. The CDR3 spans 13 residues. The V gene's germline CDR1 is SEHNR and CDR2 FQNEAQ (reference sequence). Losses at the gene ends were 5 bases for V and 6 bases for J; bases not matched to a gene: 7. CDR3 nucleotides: TGTGCCAGCAGCCCAAACATAGCGGGCGAGCAGTACTTC. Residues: CASSPNIAGEQYF.

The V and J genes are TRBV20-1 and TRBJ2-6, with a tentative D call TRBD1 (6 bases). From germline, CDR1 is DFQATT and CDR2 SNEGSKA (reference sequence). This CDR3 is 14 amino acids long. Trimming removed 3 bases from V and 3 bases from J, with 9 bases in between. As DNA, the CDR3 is TGCAGTGCTAGTGCAGGGGTTGGGGCCAACGTCCTGACTTTC. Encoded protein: CSASAGVGANVLTF.

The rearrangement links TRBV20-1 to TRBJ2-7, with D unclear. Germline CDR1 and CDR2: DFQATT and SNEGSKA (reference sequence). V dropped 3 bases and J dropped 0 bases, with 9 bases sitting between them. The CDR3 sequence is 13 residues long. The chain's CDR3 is CSASFRSSYEQYF. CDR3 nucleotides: TGCAGTGCTAGCTTCAGAAGCTCCTACGAGCAGTACTTC.

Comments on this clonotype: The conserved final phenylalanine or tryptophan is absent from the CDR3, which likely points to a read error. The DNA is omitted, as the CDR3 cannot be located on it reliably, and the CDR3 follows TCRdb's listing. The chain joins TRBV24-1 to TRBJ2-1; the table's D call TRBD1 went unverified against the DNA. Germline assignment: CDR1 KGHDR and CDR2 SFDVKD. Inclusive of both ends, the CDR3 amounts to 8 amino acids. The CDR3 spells CATSEGDI.

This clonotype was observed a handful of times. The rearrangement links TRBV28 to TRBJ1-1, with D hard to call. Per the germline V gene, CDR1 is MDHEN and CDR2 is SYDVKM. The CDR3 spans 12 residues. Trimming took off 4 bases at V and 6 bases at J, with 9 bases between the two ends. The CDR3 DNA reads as TGTGCCAGCAGTTCTCTCCCTTCTGAAGCTTTCTTT. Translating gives CASSSLPSEAFF.

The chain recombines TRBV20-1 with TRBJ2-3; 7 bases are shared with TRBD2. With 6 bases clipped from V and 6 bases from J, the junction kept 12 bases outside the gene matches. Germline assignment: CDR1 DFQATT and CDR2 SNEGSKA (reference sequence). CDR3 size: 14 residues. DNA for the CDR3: TGCAGTGCCCCTTGGGAGGGCCTACTGGATACGCAGTATTTT. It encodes CSAPWEGLLDTQYF.

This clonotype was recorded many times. CDR3 region: CASSPLAQGPYEQYF. The CDR3 DNA reads as TGCGCCAGCAGCCCACTAGCCCAAGGCCCCTACGAGCAGTACTTC. The rearrangement joins TRBV4-1 to TRBJ2-7; perhaps TRBD2 as D (6 bases). Per germline, CDR1 MGHRA and CDR2 YSYEKL. This CDR3 region has 15 residues. Trimming stripped 4 bases from V and 2 bases from J, with 15 bases between.

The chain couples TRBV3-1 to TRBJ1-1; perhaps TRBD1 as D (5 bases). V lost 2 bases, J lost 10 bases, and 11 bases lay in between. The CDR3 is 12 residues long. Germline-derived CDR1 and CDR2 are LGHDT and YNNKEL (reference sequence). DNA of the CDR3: TGTGCCAGCAGCCAACGGGACTCAGTAGCTTTCTTT. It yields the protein CASSQRDSVAFF.